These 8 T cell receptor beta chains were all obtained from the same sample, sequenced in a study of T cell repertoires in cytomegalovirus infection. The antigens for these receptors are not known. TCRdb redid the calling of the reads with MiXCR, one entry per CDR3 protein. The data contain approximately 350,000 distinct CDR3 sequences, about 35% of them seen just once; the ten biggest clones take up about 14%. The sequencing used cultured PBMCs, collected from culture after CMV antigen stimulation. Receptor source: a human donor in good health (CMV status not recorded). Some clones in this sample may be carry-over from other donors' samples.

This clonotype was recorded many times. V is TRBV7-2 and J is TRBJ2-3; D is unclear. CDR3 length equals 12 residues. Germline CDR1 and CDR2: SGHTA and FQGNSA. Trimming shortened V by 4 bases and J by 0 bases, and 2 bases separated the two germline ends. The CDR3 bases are TGTGCCAGCAGCTACAGCACAGATACGCAGTATTTT. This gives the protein CASSYSTDTQYF.

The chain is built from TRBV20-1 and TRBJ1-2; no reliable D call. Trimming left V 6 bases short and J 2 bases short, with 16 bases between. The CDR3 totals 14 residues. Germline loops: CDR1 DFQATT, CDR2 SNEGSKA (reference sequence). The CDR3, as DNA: TGCAGTGCCCTTCAGCTGACGGTCAACTATGGCTACACCTTC. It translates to CSALQLTVNYGYTF.

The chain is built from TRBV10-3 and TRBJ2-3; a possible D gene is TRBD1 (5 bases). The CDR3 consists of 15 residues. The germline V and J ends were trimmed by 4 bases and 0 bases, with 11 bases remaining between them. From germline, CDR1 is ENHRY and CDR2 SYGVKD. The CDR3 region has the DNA TGTGCCATCAGTGCCCAGGGTACTAGCACAGATACGCAGTATTTT. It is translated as CAISAQGTSTDTQYF.

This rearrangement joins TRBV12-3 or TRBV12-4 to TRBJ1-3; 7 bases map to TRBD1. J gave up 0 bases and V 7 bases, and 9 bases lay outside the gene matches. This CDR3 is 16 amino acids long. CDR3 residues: CASTQRQGYSGNTIYF. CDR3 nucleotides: TGTGCCAGCACACAGAGACAGGGATACTCTGGAAACACCATATATTTT.

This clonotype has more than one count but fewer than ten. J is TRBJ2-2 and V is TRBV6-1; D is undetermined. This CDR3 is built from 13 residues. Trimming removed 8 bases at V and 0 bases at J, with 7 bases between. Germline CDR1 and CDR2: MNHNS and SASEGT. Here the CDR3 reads CASDTPNTGELFF. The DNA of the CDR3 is TGTGCCAGCGATACACCGAACACCGGGGAGCTGTTTTTT.

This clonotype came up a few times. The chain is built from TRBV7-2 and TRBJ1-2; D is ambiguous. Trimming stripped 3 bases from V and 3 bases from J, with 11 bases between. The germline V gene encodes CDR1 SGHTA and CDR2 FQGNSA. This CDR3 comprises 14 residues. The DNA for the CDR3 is TGTGCCAGCAGCTTTTACTCGGTTCACTATGGCTACACCTTC. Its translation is CASSFYSVHYGYTF.

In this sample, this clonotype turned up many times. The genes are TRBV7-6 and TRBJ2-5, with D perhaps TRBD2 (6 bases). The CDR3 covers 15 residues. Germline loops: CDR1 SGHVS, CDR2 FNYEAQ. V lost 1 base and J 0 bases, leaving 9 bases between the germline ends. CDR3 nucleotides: TGTGCCAGCAGCTTAGTGGCGGGACACCAAGAGACCCAGTACTTC. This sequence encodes CASSLVAGHQETQYF. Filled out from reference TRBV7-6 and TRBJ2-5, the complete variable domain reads GAGVSQSPRYKVTKRGQDVALRCDPISGHVSLYWYRQALGQGPEFLTYFNYEAQQDKSGLPNDRFSAERPEGSISTLTIQRTEQRDSAMYRCASSLVAGHQETQYFGPGTRLLVL.

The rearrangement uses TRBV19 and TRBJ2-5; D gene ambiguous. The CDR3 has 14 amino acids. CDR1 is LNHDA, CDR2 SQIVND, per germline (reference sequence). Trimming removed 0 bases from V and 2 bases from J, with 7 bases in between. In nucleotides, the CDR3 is TGTGCCAGTAGTATAGAGAACACTCAAGAGACCCAGTACTTC. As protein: CASSIENTQETQYF. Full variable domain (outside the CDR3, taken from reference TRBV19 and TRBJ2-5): DGGITQSPKYLFRKEGQNVTLSCEQNLNHDAMYWYRQDPGQGLRLIYYSQIVNDFQKGDIAEGYSVSREKKESFPLTVTSAQKNPTAFYLCASSIENTQETQYFGPGTRLLVL.